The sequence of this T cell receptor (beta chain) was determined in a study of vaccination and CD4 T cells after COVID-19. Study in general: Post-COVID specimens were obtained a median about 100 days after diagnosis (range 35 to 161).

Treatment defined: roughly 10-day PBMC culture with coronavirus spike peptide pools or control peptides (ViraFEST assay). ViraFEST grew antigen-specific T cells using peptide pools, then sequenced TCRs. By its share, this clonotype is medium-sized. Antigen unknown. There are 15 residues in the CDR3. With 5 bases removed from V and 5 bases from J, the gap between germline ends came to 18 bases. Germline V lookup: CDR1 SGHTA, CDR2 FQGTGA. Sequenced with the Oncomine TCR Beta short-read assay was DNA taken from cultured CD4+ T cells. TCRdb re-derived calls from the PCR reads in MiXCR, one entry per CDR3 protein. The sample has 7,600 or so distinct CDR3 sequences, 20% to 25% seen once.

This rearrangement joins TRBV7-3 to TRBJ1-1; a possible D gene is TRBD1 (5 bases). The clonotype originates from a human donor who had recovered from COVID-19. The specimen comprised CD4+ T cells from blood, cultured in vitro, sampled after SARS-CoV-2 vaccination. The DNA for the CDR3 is TGTGCCAGCAGCCTAAACCAGGGTGGGGGGACTGAAGCTTTCTTT. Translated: CASSLNQGGGTEAFF.